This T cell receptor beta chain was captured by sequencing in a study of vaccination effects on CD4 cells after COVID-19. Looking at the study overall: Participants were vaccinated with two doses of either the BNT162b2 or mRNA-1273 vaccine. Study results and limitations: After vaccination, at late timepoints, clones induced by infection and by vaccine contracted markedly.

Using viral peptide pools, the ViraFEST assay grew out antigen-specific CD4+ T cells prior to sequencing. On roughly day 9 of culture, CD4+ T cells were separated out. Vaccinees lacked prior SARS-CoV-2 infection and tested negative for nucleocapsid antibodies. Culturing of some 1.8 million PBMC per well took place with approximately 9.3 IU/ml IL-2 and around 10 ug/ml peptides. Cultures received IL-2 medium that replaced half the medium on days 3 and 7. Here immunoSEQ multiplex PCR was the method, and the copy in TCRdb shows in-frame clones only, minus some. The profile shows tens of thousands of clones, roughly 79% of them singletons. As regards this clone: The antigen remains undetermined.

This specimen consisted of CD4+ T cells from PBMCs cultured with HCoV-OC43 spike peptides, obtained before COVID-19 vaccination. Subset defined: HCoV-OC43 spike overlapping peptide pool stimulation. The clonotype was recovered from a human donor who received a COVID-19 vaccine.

In DNA form, the CDR3 reads TGTGCCACCAGTGATTCGGGCCCGGGACAGGGGAGCCATGAGCAGTTCTTC. As protein: CATSDSGPGQGSHEQFF. The rearrangement uses TRBV24-1 and TRBJ2-1, with 10 bases identical to TRBD1. Trimming removed 2 bases from V and 8 bases from J; junction bases left unmatched: 11. This CDR3 spans 17 amino acids. Germline CDR1 and CDR2: KGHDR and SFDVKD.